The source of this T cell receptor (beta chain) is a study of cytomegalovirus exposure and HLA in healthy donors. Overall study results and limits: An assumption of roughly uniform sequencing depth across donors underlay the presence/absence analyses. TCR beta sequences reportedly predicted most subjects' HLA-A and HLA-B alleles accurately. Through in vitro validation, three CMV-associated chains were shown to be specific for CMV antigens.

The CDR3 contains 16 residues. Germline CDR1 and CDR2: SNHLY and FYNNEI. Trimming pared 0 bases from V and 8 bases from J, leaving 19 bases between. A note on this clone: As yet, its antigen is unknown.

Researchers ran the PCR with 60 Vbeta and 13 Jbeta primers. This table comes from immunoSEQ multiplex PCR, and its TCRdb copy is limited to in-frame clones, with some not included. The sample yields 150,000 to 200,000 clones, about four fifths seen once. The sequenced material came from PBMCs. The clonotype comes from a male donor in good health and CMV-seropositive. The J gene is TRBJ1-2, the V gene TRBV2; D is ambiguous. The CDR3 here is CASSEARRASPGGYTF. The CDR3 region has the DNA TGTGCCAGCAGTGAAGCGCGGCGGGCCAGCCCTGGAGGCTACACCTTC.